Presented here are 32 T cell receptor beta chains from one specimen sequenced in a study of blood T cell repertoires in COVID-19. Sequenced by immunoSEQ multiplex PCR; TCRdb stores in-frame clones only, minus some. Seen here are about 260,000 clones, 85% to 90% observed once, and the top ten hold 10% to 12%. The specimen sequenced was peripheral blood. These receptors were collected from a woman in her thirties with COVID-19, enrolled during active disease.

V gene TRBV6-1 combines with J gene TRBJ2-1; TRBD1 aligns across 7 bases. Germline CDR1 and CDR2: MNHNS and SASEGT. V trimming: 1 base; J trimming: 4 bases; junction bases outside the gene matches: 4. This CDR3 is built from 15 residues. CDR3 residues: CASSEVGQVYNEQFF. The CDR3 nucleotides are TGTGCCAGCAGTGAAGTTGGACAGGTTTACAATGAGCAGTTCTTC.

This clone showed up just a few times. The DNA for the CDR3 is TGTGCCAGCAGCCAAGAATCAGGGGACGGCTATGGCTACACCTTC. Translation: CASSQESGDGYGYTF. V gene TRBV3-1 (or the pseudogene TRBV3-2) combines with J gene TRBJ1-2; a weak D match, TRBD1 (6 bases). V lost 0 bases to trimming and J lost 4 bases, with 12 bases between them. Germline V lookup: CDR1 LGHDT, CDR2 YNNKEL (reference sequence). The CDR3 loop spans 15 amino acids.

The CDR3 reads CASSMTGGSWEQYF. In nucleotides, the CDR3 is TGTGCCAGCAGCATGACAGGGGGCAGCTGGGAGCAGTACTTC. The chain has TRBV7-9 and TRBJ2-7; 10 nucleotides align to TRBD1. With V trimmed by 5 bases and J by 7 bases, 8 bases remained unmatched. This CDR3 is 14 amino acids long. Germline CDR1 is SEHNR and CDR2 is FQNEAQ (reference sequence).

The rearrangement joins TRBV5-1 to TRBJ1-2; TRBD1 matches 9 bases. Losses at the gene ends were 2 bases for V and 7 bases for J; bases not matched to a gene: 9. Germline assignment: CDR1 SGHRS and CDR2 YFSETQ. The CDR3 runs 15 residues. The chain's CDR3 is CASSFMSRDRAGYTF. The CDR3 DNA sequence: TGCGCCAGCAGCTTTATGTCCCGGGACAGGGCTGGCTACACCTTC.

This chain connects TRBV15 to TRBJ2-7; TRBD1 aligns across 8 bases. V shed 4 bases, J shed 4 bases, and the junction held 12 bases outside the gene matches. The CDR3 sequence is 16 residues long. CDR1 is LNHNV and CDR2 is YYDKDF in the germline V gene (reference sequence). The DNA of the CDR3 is TGTGCCACCAGCAATTTCGGCGGACAGGGCAAATACGAGCAGTACTTC. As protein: CATSNFGGQGKYEQYF.

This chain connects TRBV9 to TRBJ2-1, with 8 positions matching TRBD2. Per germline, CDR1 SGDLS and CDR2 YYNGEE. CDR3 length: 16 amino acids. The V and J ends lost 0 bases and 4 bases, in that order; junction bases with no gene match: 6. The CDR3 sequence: CASSVASGRGYNEQFF. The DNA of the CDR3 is TGTGCCAGCAGCGTAGCCAGCGGGAGAGGGTACAATGAGCAGTTCTTC.

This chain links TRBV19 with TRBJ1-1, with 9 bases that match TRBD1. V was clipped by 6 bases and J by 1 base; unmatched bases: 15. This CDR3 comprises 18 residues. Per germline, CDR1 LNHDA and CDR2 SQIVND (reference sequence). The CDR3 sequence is CASSLLGGQGMTNTEAFF. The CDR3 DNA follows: TGTGCCAGTAGCCTGCTGGGGGGACAGGGCATGACGAACACTGAAGCTTTCTTT.

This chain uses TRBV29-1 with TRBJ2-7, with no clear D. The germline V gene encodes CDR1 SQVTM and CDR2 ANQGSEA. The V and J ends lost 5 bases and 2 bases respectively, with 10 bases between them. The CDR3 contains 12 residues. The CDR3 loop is CSVRERTYEQYF. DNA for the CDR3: TGCAGCGTTCGCGAAAGAACCTACGAGCAGTACTTC.

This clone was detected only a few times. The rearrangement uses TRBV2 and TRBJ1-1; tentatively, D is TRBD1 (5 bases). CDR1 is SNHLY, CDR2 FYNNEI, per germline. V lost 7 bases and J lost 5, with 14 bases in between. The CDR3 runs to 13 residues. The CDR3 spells CASTPKRGTEAFF. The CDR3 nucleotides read TGTGCCAGCACTCCTAAAAGGGGAACTGAAGCTTTCTTT.

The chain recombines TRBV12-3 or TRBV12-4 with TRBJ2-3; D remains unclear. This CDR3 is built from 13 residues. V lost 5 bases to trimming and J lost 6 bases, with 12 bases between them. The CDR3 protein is CASSTRGVDTQYF. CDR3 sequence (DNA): TGTGCCAGCAGTACTCGAGGAGTGGATACGCAGTATTTT.

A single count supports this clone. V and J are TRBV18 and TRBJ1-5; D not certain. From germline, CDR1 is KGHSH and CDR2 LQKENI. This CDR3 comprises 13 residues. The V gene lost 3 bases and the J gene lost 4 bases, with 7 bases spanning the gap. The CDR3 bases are TGTGCCAGCTCACCGGGAGGGAATCAGCCCCAGCATTTT. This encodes CASSPGGNQPQHF.

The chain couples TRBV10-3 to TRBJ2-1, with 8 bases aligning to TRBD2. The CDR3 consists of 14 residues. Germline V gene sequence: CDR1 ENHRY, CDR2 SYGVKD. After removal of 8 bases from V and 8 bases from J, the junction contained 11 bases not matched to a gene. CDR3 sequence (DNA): TGTGCCATCTTCGGCGGGAGGACCGACGATGAGCAGTTCTTC. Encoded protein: CAIFGGRTDDEQFF.

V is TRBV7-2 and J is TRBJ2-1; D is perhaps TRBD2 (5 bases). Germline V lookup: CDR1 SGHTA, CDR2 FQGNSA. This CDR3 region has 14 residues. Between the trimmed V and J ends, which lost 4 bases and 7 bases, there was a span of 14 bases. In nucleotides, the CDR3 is TGTGCCAGCAGCTCCAGAACACTAGGGAATGAGCAGTTCTTC. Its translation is CASSSRTLGNEQFF.

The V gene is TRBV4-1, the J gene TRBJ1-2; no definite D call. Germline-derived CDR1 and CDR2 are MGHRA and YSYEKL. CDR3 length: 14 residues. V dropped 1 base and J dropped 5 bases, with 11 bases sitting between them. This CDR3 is CASSQGPGVYGYTF. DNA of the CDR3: TGCGCCAGCAGCCAAGGTCCCGGAGTATATGGCTACACCTTC.

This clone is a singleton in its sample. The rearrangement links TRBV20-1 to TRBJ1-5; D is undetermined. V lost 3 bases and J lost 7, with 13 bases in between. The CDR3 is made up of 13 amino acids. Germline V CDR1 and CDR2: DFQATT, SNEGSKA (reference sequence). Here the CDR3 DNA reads TGCAGTGCTAGTCGCGGGGTAAGGCAGCCCCAGCATTTT. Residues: CSASRGVRQPQHF.

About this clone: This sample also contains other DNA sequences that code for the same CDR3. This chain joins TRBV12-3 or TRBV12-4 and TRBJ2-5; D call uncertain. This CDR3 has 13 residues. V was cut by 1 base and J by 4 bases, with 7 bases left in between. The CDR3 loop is CASSLGPRETQYF. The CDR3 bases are TGTGCCAGCAGTTTAGGTCCGAGAGAGACCCAGTACTTC.

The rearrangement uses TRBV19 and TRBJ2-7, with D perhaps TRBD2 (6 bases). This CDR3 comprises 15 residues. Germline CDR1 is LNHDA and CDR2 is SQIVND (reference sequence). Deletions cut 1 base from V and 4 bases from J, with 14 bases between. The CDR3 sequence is CASSIVGGIGYEQYF. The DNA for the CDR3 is TGTGCCAGTAGTATAGTTGGCGGGATCGGATACGAGCAGTACTTC.

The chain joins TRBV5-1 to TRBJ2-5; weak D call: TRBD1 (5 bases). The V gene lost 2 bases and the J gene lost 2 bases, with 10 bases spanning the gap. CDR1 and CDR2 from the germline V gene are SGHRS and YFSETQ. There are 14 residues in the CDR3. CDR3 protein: CASSFGQGQETQYF. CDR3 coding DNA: TGCGCCAGCAGCTTCGGTCAGGGACAAGAGACCCAGTACTTC.

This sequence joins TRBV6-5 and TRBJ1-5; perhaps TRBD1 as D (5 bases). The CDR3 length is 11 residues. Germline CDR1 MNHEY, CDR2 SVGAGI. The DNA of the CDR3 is TGTCCCCTTAGGGCTCAGGGGCCCCAGCATTTT. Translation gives CPLRAQGPQHF.

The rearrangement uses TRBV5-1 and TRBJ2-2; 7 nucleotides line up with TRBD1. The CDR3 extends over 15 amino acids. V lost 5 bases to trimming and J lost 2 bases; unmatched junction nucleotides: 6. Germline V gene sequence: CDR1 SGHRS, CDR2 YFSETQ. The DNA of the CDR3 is TGCGCCAGCAGTTTCGGGACAGTAAACACCGGGGAGCTGTTTTTT. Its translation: CASSFGTVNTGELFF. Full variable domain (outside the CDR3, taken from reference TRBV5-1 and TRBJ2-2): KAGVTQTPRYLIKTRGQQVTLSCSPISGHRSVSWYQQTPGQGLQFLFEYFSETQRNKGNFPGRFSGRQFSNSRSEMNVSTLELGDSALYLCASSFGTVNTGELFFGEGSRLTVL.

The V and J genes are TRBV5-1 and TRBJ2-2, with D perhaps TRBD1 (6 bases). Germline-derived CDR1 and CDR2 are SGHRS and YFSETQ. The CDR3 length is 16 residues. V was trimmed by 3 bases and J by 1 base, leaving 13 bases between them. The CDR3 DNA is TGCGCCAGCAGCTGGGCCGGGACAAAGAACACCGGGGAGCTGTTTTTT. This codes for CASSWAGTKNTGELFF.

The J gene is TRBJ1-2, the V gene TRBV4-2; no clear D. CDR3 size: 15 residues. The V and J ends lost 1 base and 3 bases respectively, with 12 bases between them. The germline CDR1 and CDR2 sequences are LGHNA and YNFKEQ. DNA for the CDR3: TGTGCCAGCAGCCAAGGGATTTCGGGGTACTATGGCTACACCTTC. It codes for CASSQGISGYYGYTF.

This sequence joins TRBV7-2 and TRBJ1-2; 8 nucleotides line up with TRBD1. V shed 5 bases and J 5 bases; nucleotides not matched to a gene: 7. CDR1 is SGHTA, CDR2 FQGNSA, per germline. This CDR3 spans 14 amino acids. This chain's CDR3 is CASSKQGVGYGYTF. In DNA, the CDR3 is TGTGCCAGCAGCAAACAGGGGGTTGGATATGGCTACACCTTC. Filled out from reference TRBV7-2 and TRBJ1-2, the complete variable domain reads GAGVSQSPSNKVTEKGKDVELRCDPISGHTALYWYRQSLGQGLEFLIYFQGNSAPDKSGLPSDRFSAERTGGSVSTLTIQRTQQEDSAVYLCASSKQGVGYGYTFGSGTRLTVV.

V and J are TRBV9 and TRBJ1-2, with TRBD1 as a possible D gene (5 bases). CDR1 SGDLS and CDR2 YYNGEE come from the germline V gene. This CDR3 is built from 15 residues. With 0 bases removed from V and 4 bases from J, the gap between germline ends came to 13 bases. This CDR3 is CASSVGPDTTYGYTF. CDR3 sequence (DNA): TGTGCCAGCAGCGTAGGTCCGGACACCACCTATGGCTACACCTTC.

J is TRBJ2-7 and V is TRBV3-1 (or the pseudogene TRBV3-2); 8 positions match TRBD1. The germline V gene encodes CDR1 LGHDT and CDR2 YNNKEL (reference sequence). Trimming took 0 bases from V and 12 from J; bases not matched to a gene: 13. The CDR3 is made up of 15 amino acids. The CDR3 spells CASSQDSFGQGPTYF. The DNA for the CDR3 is TGTGCCAGCAGCCAAGATAGCTTCGGACAGGGCCCCACGTACTTC.

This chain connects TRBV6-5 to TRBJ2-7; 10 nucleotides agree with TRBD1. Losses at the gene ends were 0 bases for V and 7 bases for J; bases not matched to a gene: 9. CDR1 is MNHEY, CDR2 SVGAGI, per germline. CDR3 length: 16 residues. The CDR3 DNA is TGTGCCAGCAGTTACTCGGGGACAGGGGAAACGGGTGAGCAGTACTTC. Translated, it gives CASSYSGTGETGEQYF.

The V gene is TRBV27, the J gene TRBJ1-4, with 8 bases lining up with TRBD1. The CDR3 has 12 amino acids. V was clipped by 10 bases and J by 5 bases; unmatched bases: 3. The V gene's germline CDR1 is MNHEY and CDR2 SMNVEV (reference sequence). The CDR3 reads CATRTGNEKLFF. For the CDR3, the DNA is TGTGCCACCCGGACAGGGAATGAAAAACTGTTTTTT.

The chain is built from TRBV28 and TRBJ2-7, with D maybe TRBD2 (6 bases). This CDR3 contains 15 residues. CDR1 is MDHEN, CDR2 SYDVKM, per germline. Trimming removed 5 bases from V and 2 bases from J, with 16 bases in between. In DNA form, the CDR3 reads TGTGCCAGCAGTGTAGGTAGCGGTGAAACCTACGAGCAGTACTTC. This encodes CASSVGSGETYEQYF.

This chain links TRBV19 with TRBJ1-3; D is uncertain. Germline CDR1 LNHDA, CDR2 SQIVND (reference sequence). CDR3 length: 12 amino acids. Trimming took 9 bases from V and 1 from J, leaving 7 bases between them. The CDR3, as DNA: TGTGCCAGCGGACTGTCTGGAAACACCATATATTTT. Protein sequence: CASGLSGNTIYF.

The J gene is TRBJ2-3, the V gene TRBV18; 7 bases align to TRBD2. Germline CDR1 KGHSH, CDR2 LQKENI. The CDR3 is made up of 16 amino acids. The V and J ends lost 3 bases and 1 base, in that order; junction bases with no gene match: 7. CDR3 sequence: CASSPTALARTDTQYF. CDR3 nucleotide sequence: TGTGCCAGCTCACCCACAGCACTAGCGCGCACAGATACGCAGTATTTT.

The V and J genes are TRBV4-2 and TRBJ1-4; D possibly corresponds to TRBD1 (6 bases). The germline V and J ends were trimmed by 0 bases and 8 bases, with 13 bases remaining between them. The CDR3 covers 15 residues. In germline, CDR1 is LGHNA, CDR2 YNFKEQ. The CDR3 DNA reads TGTGCCAGCAGCCAAGAAAGCGGGGGCGACGAAAAACTGTTTTTT. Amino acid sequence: CASSQESGGDEKLFF.

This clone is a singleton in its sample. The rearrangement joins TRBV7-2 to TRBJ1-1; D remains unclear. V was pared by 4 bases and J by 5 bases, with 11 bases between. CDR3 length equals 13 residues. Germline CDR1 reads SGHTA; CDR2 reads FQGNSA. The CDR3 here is CASSSSGLTEAFF. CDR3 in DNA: TGTGCCAGCAGCTCCAGCGGGTTGACTGAAGCTTTCTTT.